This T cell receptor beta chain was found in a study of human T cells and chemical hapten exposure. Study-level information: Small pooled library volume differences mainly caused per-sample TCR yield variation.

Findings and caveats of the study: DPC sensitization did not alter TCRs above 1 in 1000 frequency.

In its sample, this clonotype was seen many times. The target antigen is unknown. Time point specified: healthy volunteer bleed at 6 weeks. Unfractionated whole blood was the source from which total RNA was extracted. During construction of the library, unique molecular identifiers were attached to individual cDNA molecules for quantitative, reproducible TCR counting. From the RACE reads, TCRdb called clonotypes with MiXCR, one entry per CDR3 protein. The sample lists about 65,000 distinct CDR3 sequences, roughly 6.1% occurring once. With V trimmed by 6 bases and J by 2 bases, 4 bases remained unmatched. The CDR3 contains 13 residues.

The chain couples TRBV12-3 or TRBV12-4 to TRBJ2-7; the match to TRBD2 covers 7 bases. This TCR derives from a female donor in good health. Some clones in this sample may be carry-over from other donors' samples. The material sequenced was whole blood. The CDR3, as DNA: TGTGCCAGCAGAGGCGGGGGAACCTACGAGCAGTACTTC. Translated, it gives CASRGGGTYEQYF.